The sequence of this T cell receptor beta chain was determined in a study of chemoradiotherapy in HPV16-positive cancers. Repertoires were generated with immunoSEQ multiplex PCR, while TCRdb's copy carries only in-frame clones and drops some. The data contain approximately 12,000 clones, about 81% of them seen just once; the ten biggest clones take up 1.1%. There are 16 residues in the CDR3. V was clipped by 5 bases and J by 9 bases; unmatched bases: 14. CDR1 and CDR2 from the germline V gene are SGHDN and FVKESK. This clone was detected only once. Its antigen is as yet unknown. Regarding the study as a whole: Candidate HPV-specific clones and E7-related TCR motifs grew in tumor during treatment. Only a couple of HPV16-positive patients supplied the functional HPV-specificity definition. For HPV16-positive patients, expanding HPV-responsive T cells associated with longer recurrence-free survival.

This TCR derives from a human donor with HPV-associated anogenital cancer. This chain uses TRBV14 with TRBJ2-1; 9 bases fit TRBD2. Specimen collection occurred from a patient who underwent chemoradiotherapy. CDR3: CASSYRRGAGGFEQFF. The DNA of the CDR3 is TGTGCCAGCAGCTATCGTCGAGGAGCGGGGGGCTTTGAGCAGTTCTTC.